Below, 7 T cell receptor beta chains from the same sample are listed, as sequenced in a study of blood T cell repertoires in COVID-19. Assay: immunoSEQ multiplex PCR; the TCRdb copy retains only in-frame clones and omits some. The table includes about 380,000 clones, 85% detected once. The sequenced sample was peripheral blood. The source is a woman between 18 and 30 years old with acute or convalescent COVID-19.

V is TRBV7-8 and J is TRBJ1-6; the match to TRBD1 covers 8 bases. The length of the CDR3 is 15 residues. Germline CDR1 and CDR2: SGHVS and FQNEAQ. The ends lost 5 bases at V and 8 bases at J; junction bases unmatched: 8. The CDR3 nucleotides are TGTGCCAGCAGCGGTCGGACAGGGTTGGATTCACCCCTCCACTTT. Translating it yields CASSGRTGLDSPLHF.

CDR3 sequence (DNA): TGCGCCAGCAGCCAAGATAGGCACAGAAATAATTCACCCCTCCACTTT. Protein sequence: CASSQDRHRNNSPLHF. J is TRBJ1-6 and V is TRBV4-1; no clear D gene. The germline CDR1 and CDR2 sequences are MGHRA and YSYEKL. V was cut by 0 bases and J by 5 bases, with 11 bases left in between. The CDR3 totals 16 residues.

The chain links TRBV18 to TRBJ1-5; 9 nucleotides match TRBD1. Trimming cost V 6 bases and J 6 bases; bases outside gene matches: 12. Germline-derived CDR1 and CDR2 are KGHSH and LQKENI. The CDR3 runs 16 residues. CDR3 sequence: CASSPVGDRAGQPQHF. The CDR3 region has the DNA TGTGCCAGCTCCCCCGTCGGGGACAGGGCCGGTCAGCCCCAGCATTTT. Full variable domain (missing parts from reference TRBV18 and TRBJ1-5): NAGVMQNPRHLVRRRGQEARLRCSPMKGHSHVYWYRQLPEEGLKFMVYLQKENIIDESGMPKERFSAEFPKEGPSILRIQQVVRGDSAAYFCASSPVGDRAGQPQHFGDGTRLSIL.

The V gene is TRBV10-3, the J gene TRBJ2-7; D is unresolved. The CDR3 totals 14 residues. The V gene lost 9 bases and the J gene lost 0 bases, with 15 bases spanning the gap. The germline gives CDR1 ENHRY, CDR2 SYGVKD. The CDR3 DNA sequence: TGTGCCATAAGCCCCAGGCAAAGCTCCTACGAGCAGTACTTC. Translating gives CAISPRQSSYEQYF.

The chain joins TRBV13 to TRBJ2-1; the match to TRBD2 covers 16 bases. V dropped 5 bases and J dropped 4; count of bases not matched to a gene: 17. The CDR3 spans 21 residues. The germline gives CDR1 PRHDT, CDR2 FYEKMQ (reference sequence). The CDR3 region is CASSDTPGTSGGAVDYNEQFF. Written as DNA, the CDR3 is TGTGCCAGCAGCGACACTCCCGGGACTAGCGGGGGGGCGGTTGATTACAATGAGCAGTTCTTC.

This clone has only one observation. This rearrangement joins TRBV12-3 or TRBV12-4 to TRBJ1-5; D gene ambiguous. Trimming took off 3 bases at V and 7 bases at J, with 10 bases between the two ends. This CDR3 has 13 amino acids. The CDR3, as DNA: TGTGCCAGCAGTTTTAAGGGAGGACAGCCCCAGCATTTT. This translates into CASSFKGGQPQHF.

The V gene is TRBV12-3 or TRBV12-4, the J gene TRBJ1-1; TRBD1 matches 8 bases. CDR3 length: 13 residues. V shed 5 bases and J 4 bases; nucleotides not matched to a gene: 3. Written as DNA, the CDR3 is TGTGCCAGCAGTGGACAGGGATCCACTGAAGCTTTCTTT. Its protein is CASSGQGSTEAFF.